This TCR beta chain is drawn from a study of Graves' ophthalmopathy and Graves' hyperthyroidism. Study information: Peripheral blood samples were taken at initial diagnosis, before any treatment. Study-level findings and limits: Distinction of ophthalmopathy from stable hyperthyroidism by a 13-signature model reached about 87% sensitivity and approximately 81% specificity. Among thyroid clonotypes expanded above 0.001 frequency, most also appeared in blood.

Per the germline V gene, CDR1 is SGDLS and CDR2 is YYNGEE. CDR3 size: 18 residues. Unmatched junction bases numbered 13, after V lost 3 bases and J lost 4 bases. RNA transcripts yielded amplified TCR beta CDR3 regions. First-round RT-PCR with HTBI primers preceded a second-round multiplex PCR. TCRdb re-called the multiplex PCR reads through MiXCR, storing one row per CDR3 protein. The sample gives more than 300,000 distinct CDR3 sequences, 15% to 19% of which show up once; about 7.3% is in the top ten. In this sample, this clonotype turned up many times. Its target is not known. The rearrangement joins TRBV9 to TRBJ2-4, with TRBD1 matching over 10 bases. The source of this sequence is a woman between 18 and 29 years old with stable Graves' hyperthyroidism. Specimen: peripheral blood. CDR3 DNA sequence: TGTGCCAGCAGCGAAGGGGACAGGGGCCTCCCGGCTAAAAACATTCAGTACTTC. Translating it yields CASSEGDRGLPAKNIQYF.